The rows below give T cell receptor beta chains drawn from one sample of a study of cytomegalovirus exposure and HLA in healthy donors. The assay was immunoSEQ multiplex PCR, and TCRdb's table has in-frame clones only and misses some. Here the sample spans about 160,000 clones, roughly 79% being singletons. Sequencing was carried out using PBMCs. All receptors come from a woman between 50 and 59 years old in good health and CMV-seronegative. CDR3s include the opening cysteine and the closing phenylalanine or tryptophan. Fields, in order: clone size, J gene, CDR3 length, V gene, D gene, CDR3 DNA, CDR3 protein. D genes are given only for firm matches. Where a row states a size, it is once, few, many or the class of an expanded clone; other rows omit it.

size: -
J: TRBJ1-2
length: 16
V: TRBV7-8
D: -
DNA: TGTGCCAGCAGCCTCCTCGGGGGGAGTGGGAACTATGGCTACACCTTC
CDR3: CASSLLGGSGNYGYTF

size: few
J: TRBJ1-1
length: 15
V: TRBV10-2
D: -
DNA: TGCGCCAGCAGTGGGTCGGCCTTAAAGAACACTGAAGCTTTCTTT
CDR3: CASSGSALKNTEAFF

size: -
J: TRBJ2-5
length: 15
V: TRBV19
D: TRBD1
DNA: TGTGCCAGTAGTAGCAGGACAGGGGGCCGGGAGACCCAGTACTTC
CDR3: CASSSRTGGRETQYF

size: -
J: TRBJ1-1
length: 13
V: TRBV7-2
D: -
DNA: TGTGCCAGCAGGCGACAGGAGAACACTGAAGCTTTCTTT
CDR3: CASRRQENTEAFF

size: few
J: TRBJ1-2
length: 14
V: TRBV9
D: -
DNA: TGTGCCAGCAGTCCAGTGGGAGGGAGCTATGGCTACACCTTC
CDR3: CASSPVGGSYGYTF

size: once
J: TRBJ2-5
length: 16
V: TRBV7-2
D: TRBD2
DNA: TGTGCCAGCACCTTGGGGACTAGGACCTCTCAAGAGACCCAGTACTTC
CDR3: CASTLGTRTSQETQYF

size: once
J: TRBJ2-1
length: 17
V: TRBV7-3
D: -
DNA: TGTGCCAGCAGCTCAGGACTCTTAGCGAGCTCCTACAATGAGCAGTTCTTC
CDR3: CASSSGLLASSYNEQFF

size: once
J: TRBJ2-3
length: 13
V: TRBV30
D: -
DNA: TGTGCCTGGAGTGGGGGCGGGGCGAATACGCAGTATTTT
CDR3: CAWSGGGANTQYF

size: -
J: TRBJ1-1
length: 14
V: TRBV7-6
D: -
DNA: TGTGCCAGCAGCTTAGTGGGAGGGAACACTGAAGCTTTCTTT
CDR3: CASSLVGGNTEAFF

size: -
J: TRBJ1-5
length: 15
V: TRBV19
D: TRBD1
DNA: TGTGCCAGTAGTACCGGACAGGGGCTGAATCAGCCCCAGCATTTT
CDR3: CASSTGQGLNQPQHF

size: -
J: TRBJ2-7
length: 11
V: TRBV2
D: -
DNA: TGTGCCAGCTATCGGGGCTACGAGCAGTACTTC
CDR3: CASYRGYEQYF

size: -
J: TRBJ2-2
length: 17
V: TRBV9
D: TRBD1
DNA: TGTGCCAGCAGCGTAGCCCCGTGGGACAGGGGGACCGGGGAGCTGTTTTTT
CDR3: CASSVAPWDRGTGELFF

size: -
J: TRBJ2-3
length: 17
V: TRBV5-6
D: -
DNA: TGTGCCAGCAGCCCGATTACCCGGGAAATTATGGCAGATACGCAGTATTTT
CDR3: CASSPITREIMADTQYF

size: -
J: TRBJ1-2
length: 13
V: TRBV29-1
D: -
DNA: TGCAGCGTTGAATACCCAGGGGACTATGGCTACACCTTC
CDR3: CSVEYPGDYGYTF

size: -
J: TRBJ1-5
length: 17
V: TRBV28
D: -
DNA: TGTGCCAGCAGTTCAGGGATGTCCAGGGCAACGAATCAGCCCCAGCATTTT
CDR3: CASSSGMSRATNQPQHF

size: -
J: TRBJ2-6
length: 19
V: TRBV7-9
D: -
DNA: TGTGCCAGCAGCTTAGATTTAGGGGACTTACCCTCTGGGGCCAACGTCCTGACTTTC
CDR3: CASSLDLGDLPSGANVLTF

size: -
J: TRBJ2-1
length: 16
V: TRBV7-9
D: -
DNA: TGTGCCAGCAGCTTAGCGAGGGCTAGACCTTACAATGAGCAGTTCTTC
CDR3: CASSLARARPYNEQFF

size: few
J: TRBJ2-1
length: 11
V: TRBV6-5
D: TRBD2
DNA: TGTGCCAGCAGGACCGGACTAGCCCAGTTCTTC
CDR3: CASRTGLAQFF

size: -
J: TRBJ2-7
length: 16
V: TRBV25-1
D: TRBD1
DNA: TGTGCCAGCAGTGAATGGGGTGGACAGGGGACTATCGGGCAGTACTTC
CDR3: CASSEWGGQGTIGQYF

size: -
J: TRBJ2-3
length: 13
V: TRBV10-3
D: TRBD1
DNA: TGTGCCATCAGACAGGGGCCCGGAGATACGCAGTATTTT
CDR3: CAIRQGPGDTQYF

size: -
J: TRBJ2-1
length: 15
V: TRBV18
D: TRBD2
DNA: TGTGCCAGCTCCCTATCGGGACTAGTCTACAATGAGCAGTTCTTC
CDR3: CASSLSGLVYNEQFF

size: -
J: TRBJ2-7
length: 17
V: TRBV18
D: -
DNA: TGTGCCAGCTCACCGCCTACCGGGTCCCCTGGTGGCTACGAGCAGTACTTC
CDR3: CASSPPTGSPGGYEQYF

size: -
J: TRBJ2-1
length: 13
V: TRBV12-5
D: -
DNA: TGTGCTAGTGGTGATAGCCATTACAATGAGCAGTTCTTC
CDR3: CASGDSHYNEQFF

size: -
J: TRBJ2-7
length: 15
V: TRBV5-5
D: TRBD2
DNA: TGTGCCAGCACCCCCCGGGTAGCGGGAGTCTACGAGCAGTACTTC
CDR3: CASTPRVAGVYEQYF

size: -
J: TRBJ1-2
length: 14
V: TRBV14
D: TRBD1
DNA: TGTGCCAGCAGCCTTTCACAGGGGGCTAATGGCTACACCTTC
CDR3: CASSLSQGANGYTF

size: -
J: TRBJ2-3
length: 15
V: TRBV27
D: -
DNA: TGTGCCAGCAGTTTATTAGTAGGCGGTCCAGATACGCAGTATTTT
CDR3: CASSLLVGGPDTQYF

size: few
J: TRBJ1-1
length: 14
V: TRBV5-6
D: -
DNA: TGTGCCAGCAGCTTGGGGCAGGCGCACACTGAAGCTTTCTTT
CDR3: CASSLGQAHTEAFF

size: -
J: TRBJ2-7
length: 14
V: TRBV10-3
D: -
DNA: TGTGCCATCAGTGAGGTGGCAGGTTCGGTCGAGCAGTACTTC
CDR3: CAISEVAGSVEQYF

size: -
J: TRBJ2-5
length: 16
V: TRBV15
D: TRBD1
DNA: TGTGCCACCAGCCCAATGACAGGGGGACAAACAGAGACCCAGTACTTC
CDR3: CATSPMTGGQTETQYF

size: -
J: TRBJ1-1
length: 14
V: TRBV7-8
D: TRBD1
DNA: TGTGCCAGCAGCTTCCGACAGGGCTCCACTGAAGCTTTCTTT
CDR3: CASSFRQGSTEAFF

size: -
J: TRBJ1-4
length: 15
V: TRBV15
D: -
DNA: TGTGCCACCAGCAGAGGACAGCGAACTAATGAAAAACTGTTTTTT
CDR3: CATSRGQRTNEKLFF

size: -
J: TRBJ2-7
length: 15
V: TRBV7-9
D: -
DNA: TGTGCCAGCAGCCGCGGACAAACACTAAACTACGAGCAGTACTTC
CDR3: CASSRGQTLNYEQYF

size: few
J: TRBJ2-7
length: 19
V: TRBV6-1
D: TRBD2
DNA: TGTGCCAGCAGTGGGGGGGCTAGCGGGGAAATTCGAAAGGCCTACGAGCAGTACTTC
CDR3: CASSGGASGEIRKAYEQYF

size: -
J: TRBJ1-5
length: 17
V: TRBV5-1
D: -
DNA: TGCGCCAGCACCCGGGCCCAGGGGTATTATAGCAATCAGCCCCAGCATTTT
CDR3: CASTRAQGYYSNQPQHF

size: few
J: TRBJ1-2
length: 14
V: TRBV27
D: -
DNA: TGTGCCAGCAGTTTATGGGCCGGGGAGCAAGGCTACACCTTC
CDR3: CASSLWAGEQGYTF

size: -
J: TRBJ1-5
length: 15
V: TRBV7-2
D: -
DNA: TGTGCCAGCAGCTTAGATGGGAAAGGGGGTCAGCCCCAGCATTTT
CDR3: CASSLDGKGGQPQHF

size: -
J: TRBJ2-7
length: 17
V: TRBV11-2
D: TRBD1
DNA: TGTGCCAGCAGCCTCAGGCCGAGGGGGGACAGGGTTGGCGAGCAGTACTTC
CDR3: CASSLRPRGDRVGEQYF

size: -
J: TRBJ2-5
length: 14
V: TRBV15
D: TRBD2
DNA: TGTGCCACCAGCAGGGGGGGGGTACAAGAGACCCAGTACTTC
CDR3: CATSRGGVQETQYF

size: -
J: TRBJ1-5
length: 15
V: TRBV2
D: -
DNA: TGTGCCAGCAGTGAAGGCAGTATTGACAATCAGCCCCAGCATTTT
CDR3: CASSEGSIDNQPQHF

size: -
J: TRBJ1-1
length: 15
V: TRBV11-3
D: -
DNA: TGTGCCAGCAGCCCGGGGGGGACATTGAACACTGAAGCTTTCTTT
CDR3: CASSPGGTLNTEAFF

size: -
J: TRBJ2-7
length: 14
V: TRBV9
D: TRBD1
DNA: TGTGCCAGCAGCGTCGCGGGACAGGGCTACGAGCAGTACTTC
CDR3: CASSVAGQGYEQYF

size: -
J: TRBJ1-3
length: 14
V: TRBV5-1
D: -
DNA: TGCGCCAGCAGCTCAGAGGGCTCTGGAAACACCATATATTTT
CDR3: CASSSEGSGNTIYF

size: -
J: TRBJ2-5
length: 11
V: TRBV27
D: -
DNA: TGTGCCAGCGGAGTTGAAAAGACCCAGTACTTC
CDR3: CASGVEKTQYF

size: -
J: TRBJ2-5
length: 13
V: TRBV29-1
D: -
DNA: TGCAGCGTTGACAGGAACGGACAAGAGACCCAGTACTTC
CDR3: CSVDRNGQETQYF

size: -
J: TRBJ2-5
length: 14
V: TRBV7-2
D: TRBD1
DNA: TGTGCCAGCAGCCGGGACAGGGAACAAGAGACCCAGTACTTC
CDR3: CASSRDREQETQYF

size: few
J: TRBJ1-1
length: 11
V: TRBV6-1
D: -
DNA: TGTGCCAGTACACCGAACACTGAAGCTTTCTTT
CDR3: CASTPNTEAFF

size: few
J: TRBJ2-1
length: 17
V: TRBV5-1
D: -
DNA: TGCGCCAGCAGCTTTGCCGGGGGAGGCGAGATCTACAATGAGCAGTTCTTC
CDR3: CASSFAGGGEIYNEQFF

size: -
J: TRBJ1-5
length: 16
V: TRBV23-1
D: -
DNA: TGCGCCAGCAGTCAACCCCGACAGCCCCACAATCAGCCCCAGCATTTT
CDR3: CASSQPRQPHNQPQHF

size: -
J: TRBJ2-5
length: 16
V: TRBV7-9
D: -
DNA: TGTGCCAGCAGCTTACGGGGTGCCGGGGTGGAAGAGACCCAGTACTTC
CDR3: CASSLRGAGVEETQYF

size: -
J: TRBJ2-6
length: 15
V: TRBV7-2
D: -
DNA: TGTGCCAGCAGTCTCAGGGGTGCTGGGGCCAACGTCCTGACTTTC
CDR3: CASSLRGAGANVLTF

size: -
J: TRBJ2-3
length: 13
V: TRBV7-2
D: -
DNA: TGTGCCAGCAGCTACTCCTTCACAGATACGCAGTATTTT
CDR3: CASSYSFTDTQYF

size: -
J: TRBJ2-3
length: 17
V: TRBV5-4
D: TRBD2
DNA: TGTGCCAGCAGCTTGGCCGGGGCGGGAGGAAGCACAGATACGCAGTATTTT
CDR3: CASSLAGAGGSTDTQYF

size: few
J: TRBJ2-1
length: 13
V: TRBV4-3
D: -
DNA: TGCGCCAGCAGCCAACAGAGGGTTGATGAGCAGTTCTTC
CDR3: CASSQQRVDEQFF

size: -
J: TRBJ2-7
length: 14
V: TRBV5-6
D: TRBD1
DNA: TGTGCCAGCAGCTTGGGACAGGGAAACTACGAGCAGTACTTC
CDR3: CASSLGQGNYEQYF

size: -
J: TRBJ1-4
length: 17
V: TRBV6-1
D: TRBD1
DNA: TGTGCCAGCAGTGAAGCCGGGACAGGGTCACCTAATGAAAAACTGTTTTTT
CDR3: CASSEAGTGSPNEKLFF

size: -
J: TRBJ1-4
length: 19
V: TRBV30
D: TRBD1
DNA: TGTGCCTGGAGTTACCAGCCCGGGACAGGGACCCATTGGGATGAAAAACTGTTTTTT
CDR3: CAWSYQPGTGTHWDEKLFF

size: -
J: TRBJ1-5
length: 14
V: TRBV5-6
D: -
DNA: TGTGCCAGCAGCTTGGGTCATAGCAATCAGCCCCAGCATTTT
CDR3: CASSLGHSNQPQHF